Presented here are 5 T cell receptor beta chains from one specimen sequenced in a study of T cell responses to AZD1222 COVID-19 vaccine. Some clones are missing from TCRdb's copy, which holds only in-frame ones; the method was immunoSEQ multiplex PCR. This sample has 95,000 to 150,000 clones, with around 90% found just once. Here the sequenced sample was peripheral blood, taken on day 0 of AZD1222 vaccination. Every receptor here comes from an adult in good health.

This chain links TRBV19 with TRBJ1-2; D uncertain. The CDR3 sequence is 16 residues long. CDR1 is LNHDA and CDR2 is SQIVND in the germline V gene (reference sequence). Trimming stripped 3 bases from V and 1 base from J, with 15 bases between. For the CDR3, the DNA is TGTGCCAGTAGTATCCAAACCACCTTTAATAACTATGGCTACACCTTC. Its protein is CASSIQTTFNNYGYTF.

The gene calls are TRBV5-1 and TRBJ1-1; D may be TRBD1 (6 bases). Germline V CDR1 and CDR2: SGHRS, YFSETQ. The CDR3 covers 15 residues. Deletions cut 4 bases from V and 2 bases from J, with 15 bases between. The CDR3 loop reads CASSGWGQGNTEAFF. The CDR3, as DNA: TGCGCCAGCAGCGGATGGGGACAAGGAAACACTGAAGCTTTCTTT.

The chain employs TRBV6-6 and TRBJ2-3; D gene ambiguous. Per the germline V gene, CDR1 is MNHNY and CDR2 is SVGAGI (reference sequence). This CDR3 region has 13 residues. Trimming stripped 7 bases from V and 0 bases from J, with 8 bases between. The CDR3 DNA is TGTGCCAGCAAGCAAGTCAGCACAGATACGCAGTATTTT. It translates to CASKQVSTDTQYF.

J is TRBJ1-2 and V is TRBV6-5, with D hard to call. V lost 8 bases and J 8 bases, leaving 15 bases between the germline ends. CDR3 length: 12 amino acids. Germline V gives CDR1 MNHEY, CDR2 SVGAGI. In DNA, the CDR3 is TGTGCCAGCGGCATCGGGCTCTCCGGCTACACCTTC. It codes for CASGIGLSGYTF.

The chain has TRBV14 and TRBJ1-4; 7 nucleotides agree with TRBD1. Germline V gene sequence: CDR1 SGHDN, CDR2 FVKESK. The CDR3 runs 15 residues. The trim removed 4 bases at V and 3 bases at J, leaving 5 bases unmatched. In DNA, the CDR3 is TGTGCCAGCAGCCGTCAAGGGGGCTCTAATGAAAAACTGTTTTTT. This encodes CASSRQGGSNEKLFF. The whole variable domain, filled in from reference TRBV14 and TRBJ1-4, reads EAGVTQFPSHSVIEKGQTVTLRCDPISGHDNLYWYRRVMGKEIKFLLHFVKESKQDESGMPNNRFLAERTGGTYSTLKVQPAELEDSGVYFCASSRQGGSNEKLFFGSGTQLSVL.